Below are 29 T cell receptor beta chains sequenced from a single sample in a study of HIV-infected patients and healthy controls. 450 to 600 ng RNA was reverse transcribed with alpha and beta constant-region primers. Each of the alpha and beta chains got its own library through chain-specific third strand synthesis with indices. TCRdb re-derived calls from the 5' RACE reads in MiXCR, one entry per CDR3 protein. The sample has 4,500 to 6,500 distinct CDR3 sequences, 8.8% seen once. Roughly three months, about 14 weeks, into antiretroviral therapy, follow-up blood was collected. Whole blood was used without fractionation, so all unsorted peripheral T cells were included. Here the sequenced sample was blood, taken during antiretroviral therapy. The source is an adult with HIV infection.

This clonotype was recorded many times. The chain joins TRBV5-1 to TRBJ1-2; unclear D gene. V was trimmed by 4 bases and J by 7 bases, leaving 20 bases between them. The germline V gene has CDR1 SGHRS and CDR2 YFSETQ. This CDR3 contains 15 residues. The CDR3 nucleotides read TGCGCCAGCAGCCTCGGACTCCCGGGGTTATCTGGCTACACCTTC. This gives the protein CASSLGLPGLSGYTF.

This clonotype occurred a few times. This chain connects TRBV12-3 or TRBV12-4 to TRBJ2-1; D gene uncertain. There are 12 residues in the CDR3. Trimming removed 5 bases from V and 11 bases from J, with 13 bases in between. The CDR3 DNA reads as TGTGCCAGCAGTAGGAGCCTGCAGCAGCAGTTCTTC. Protein product: CASSRSLQQQFF.

Relative to its sample, this clonotype is medium-sized. V gene TRBV28 combines with J gene TRBJ1-5; TRBD1 matches at 7 bases. The CDR3 is 17 residues long. Looked up from germline, CDR1 is MDHEN and CDR2 is SYDVKM. The trim removed 7 bases at V and 5 bases at J, leaving 17 bases unmatched. CDR3 loop: CASTLRAGGLGYQPQHF. CDR3 bases: TGTGCCAGCACTCTCCGGGCAGGGGGGCTTGGTTATCAGCCCCAGCATTTT.

This clonotype qualifies as medium-sized (0.01 to 0.1%). The V and J genes are TRBV6-5 and TRBJ2-3; 13 bases line up with TRBD2. The CDR3 consists of 19 residues. The V and J ends lost 7 bases and 4 bases, in that order; junction bases with no gene match: 17. Germline values: CDR1 MNHEY, CDR2 SVGAGI. CDR3 nucleotides: TGTGCCAGCATCCTCCGGGACACAGGACTAGCGGGAGTAGCAGATACGCAGTATTTT. Translated, it gives CASILRDTGLAGVADTQYF.

Many counts were recorded for this clonotype. The J gene is TRBJ1-2, the V gene TRBV25-1, with TRBD1 as a possible D gene (5 bases). Trimming removed 4 bases from V and 4 bases from J, with 10 bases in between. Germline CDR1 and CDR2: MGHDK and SYGVNS. The CDR3 is 13 residues long. The CDR3 here is CASSAVGAYGYTF. In DNA form, the CDR3 reads TGTGCCAGCAGTGCCGTAGGGGCCTATGGCTACACCTTC.

By proportion, this clonotype is medium-sized. This chain joins TRBV7-9 and TRBJ2-1; 11 bases agree with TRBD2. Trimming took 1 base from V and 5 from J; bases not matched to a gene: 1. This CDR3 is 15 amino acids long. The V gene's germline CDR1 is SEHNR and CDR2 FQNEAQ (reference sequence). The CDR3: CASSLGLAGNNEQFF. As DNA, the CDR3 is TGTGCCAGCAGCTTAGGACTAGCGGGAAACAATGAGCAGTTCTTC.

This clonotype appeared many times. The J gene is TRBJ1-5, the V gene TRBV28; the D gene is possibly TRBD1 (5 bases). V lost 5 bases, J lost 5 bases, and 13 bases lay in between. Germline V gene data show CDR1 as MDHEN and CDR2 as SYDVKM. This CDR3 is 14 amino acids long. The DNA for the CDR3 is TGTGCCAGCAGTGCCGGGACCATCGATCAGCCCCAGCATTTT. Its protein product is CASSAGTIDQPQHF.

This clonotype counts as medium-sized. This rearrangement joins TRBV6-5 to TRBJ2-3; D remains ambiguous. The V gene lost 0 bases and the J gene lost 2 bases, with 9 bases spanning the gap. The CDR3 is 15 residues long. The germline CDR1 and CDR2 sequences are MNHEY and SVGAGI. This CDR3 is CASSYSIGPTDTQYF. CDR3 nucleotides: TGTGCCAGCAGTTACTCGATAGGCCCCACAGATACGCAGTATTTT.

This clonotype occurred a few times. The chain couples TRBV20-1 to TRBJ2-3; D unresolved. Trimming removed 0 bases at V and 1 base at J, with 11 bases between. This CDR3 has 15 residues. Germline values: CDR1 DFQATT, CDR2 SNEGSKA (reference sequence). This chain's CDR3 is CSARDPQRRTDTQYF. DNA of the CDR3: TGCAGTGCTAGAGATCCCCAGCGACGCACAGATACGCAGTATTTT.

This clonotype has a count of ten or more. The rearrangement joins TRBV10-3 to TRBJ1-1, with D uncertain. CDR1 and CDR2 (germline): ENHRY, SYGVKD. The CDR3 extends over 11 amino acids. V lost 1 base and J lost 8, with 5 bases in between. The CDR3 reads CAISEFGEAFF. The CDR3 DNA reads as TGTGCCATCAGTGAGTTTGGAGAAGCTTTCTTT.

In this sample, this clonotype turned up many times. This CDR3 reads CSVDSAGAPSSYNEQFF. CDR3 bases: TGCAGCGTTGACAGCGCAGGGGCCCCGAGCTCCTACAATGAGCAGTTCTTC. The chain combines TRBV29-1 with TRBJ2-1, with D possibly being TRBD1 (6 bases). The CDR3 totals 17 residues. In germline, CDR1 is SQVTM, CDR2 ANQGSEA. Trimming took 3 bases from V and 0 from J, leaving 18 bases between them.

This clonotype is judged medium-sized. The V and J genes are TRBV5-6 and TRBJ2-2; the D gene is possibly TRBD1 (6 bases). This CDR3 contains 16 residues. V gave up 3 bases and J gave up 0 bases, with 12 bases separating them. The germline CDR1 and CDR2 sequences are SGHDT and YYEEEE. The CDR3 DNA reads TGTGCCAGCAGCTCGCCCGGGACAACGAACACCGGGGAGCTGTTTTTT. Translating it yields CASSSPGTTNTGELFF.

This clonotype was counted between two and nine times. The chain employs TRBV19 and TRBJ1-2; D is undetermined. The V end was cut by 8 bases, the J end by 4 bases, with 11 bases between. Germline CDR1 is LNHDA and CDR2 is SQIVND (reference sequence). This CDR3 is built from 12 residues. The CDR3 region has the DNA TGTGCCAGTTACGGGGTCCCCTATGGCTACACCTTC. Translating gives CASYGVPYGYTF. The full variable domain, completed using reference TRBV19 and TRBJ1-2, is DGGITQSPKYLFRKEGQNVTLSCEQNLNHDAMYWYRQDPGQGLRLIYYSQIVNDFQKGDIAEGYSVSREKKESFPLTVTSAQKNPTAFYLCASYGVPYGYTFGSGTRLTVV.

This clonotype came up many times. The chain uses TRBV5-1 and TRBJ1-1; no reliable D call. Germline CDR1 is SGHRS and CDR2 is YFSETQ. V gave up 2 bases and J gave up 1 base, with 9 bases separating them. CDR3 length: 14 residues. The CDR3 region is CASSLPSGNTEAFF. DNA for the CDR3: TGCGCCAGCAGCTTACCCTCGGGGAACACTGAAGCTTTCTTT.

This clonotype was seen repeatedly, ten times or more. The chain employs TRBV29-1 and TRBJ2-2, with 8 bases that match TRBD1. The CDR3 sequence is 14 residues long. The trim removed 4 bases at V and 5 bases at J, leaving 6 bases unmatched. The germline gives CDR1 SQVTM, CDR2 ANQGSEA. CDR3 in amino acids: CSVGTGYDTGELFF. The CDR3 region has the DNA TGCAGCGTTGGGACAGGGTATGATACCGGGGAGCTGTTTTTT.

This clonotype was detected ten times or more. No conserved phenylalanine or tryptophan is present at the end of the CDR3, so a read error is the likely explanation. It is unclear where the CDR3 begins or ends on the DNA, so no DNA is shown, and the CDR3 is as TCRdb lists it. The chain joins TRBV7-9 to TRBJ2-7; the D call TRBD1 from the table was never checked on the DNA. Per germline, CDR1 SEHNR and CDR2 FQNEAQ (reference sequence). 13 amino acids form the CDR3, both terminal residues included. The CDR3 sequence is CASSFTDREPLQY.

This clonotype is judged medium-sized. The genes are TRBV10-3 and TRBJ2-3, with D possibly matching TRBD2 (6 bases). CDR1 and CDR2 (germline): ENHRY, SYGVKD. This CDR3 is 14 amino acids long. Trimming took off 6 bases at V and 4 bases at J, with 14 bases between the two ends. The CDR3 spells CAIRGRPSSDTQYF. The CDR3 region has the DNA TGTGCCATCAGGGGGAGGCCTAGCTCAGATACGCAGTATTTT.

This clonotype was observed at least ten times. The genes are TRBV28 and TRBJ1-3, with unresolved D. This CDR3 comprises 14 residues. Germline V gives CDR1 MDHEN, CDR2 SYDVKM. The V gene lost 5 bases and the J gene lost 0 bases, with 8 bases spanning the gap. The CDR3 loop reads CASSTRSSGNTIYF. The CDR3 DNA reads as TGTGCCAGCAGTACCCGGAGCTCTGGAAACACCATATATTTT.

This clonotype was observed many times. V and J are TRBV3-1 and TRBJ2-2; D is undetermined. The CDR3 totals 16 residues. Germline V lookup: CDR1 LGHDT, CDR2 YNNKEL (reference sequence). Trimming stripped 1 base from V and 0 bases from J, with 9 bases between. The CDR3 region has the DNA TGTGCCAGCAGCCAAGCAAACAGCGCGAACACCGGGGAGCTGTTTTTT. Encoded protein: CASSQANSANTGELFF.

This clonotype was recorded at least ten times. In DNA, the CDR3 is TGTGCCAGCAGTGAATATGTGGCCCTCCAACGGAACACCATATATTTT. Translated: CASSEYVALQRNTIYF. V gene TRBV2 combines with J gene TRBJ1-3, with D unclear. V was clipped by 2 bases and J by 7 bases, with 18 bases between them. Germline CDR1 reads SNHLY; CDR2 reads FYNNEI. CDR3 length equals 16 residues.

This chain connects TRBV19 to TRBJ2-1, with D possibly TRBD2 on 6 matching bases. This CDR3 contains 15 residues. Trimming shortened V by 0 bases and J by 4 bases, and 10 bases separated the two germline ends. Germline-derived CDR1 and CDR2 are LNHDA and SQIVND (reference sequence). CDR3 sequence (DNA): TGTGCCAGTAGTATAGATGCGGGAACATACAATGAGCAGTTCTTC. Its protein is CASSIDAGTYNEQFF.

Relative to its sample, this clonotype is medium-sized. The chain employs TRBV28 and TRBJ1-4; 10 nucleotides align to TRBD1. V lost 3 bases and J lost 7; bases outside the gene matches: 5. The CDR3 spans 15 residues. Germline CDR1 reads MDHEN; CDR2 reads SYDVKM. CDR3 residues: CASSLGQGFGEKLFF. In nucleotides, the CDR3 is TGTGCCAGCAGTTTGGGACAGGGGTTCGGTGAAAAACTGTTTTTT.

By share of the sample, this clonotype is medium-sized. V gene TRBV6-2 or TRBV6-3 combines with J gene TRBJ2-3, with 9 positions matching TRBD2. The length of the CDR3 is 15 residues. Germline assignment: CDR1 MNHEY and CDR2 SVGEGT. Trimming at V came to 4 bases and at J to 3 bases, leaving 5 bases not matched to a gene. The CDR3 DNA is TGTGCCAGCAGTTGGCTAGCGGGACCTACAGATACGCAGTATTTT. The encoded protein is CASSWLAGPTDTQYF.

This clonotype occurred many times. V usage is TRBV19 and J usage is TRBJ2-7; D remains ambiguous. The CDR3 is 13 amino acids. Germline V gene lookup returns CDR1 LNHDA and CDR2 SQIVND (reference sequence). V was cut by 7 bases and J by 2 bases, with 12 bases left in between. In nucleotides, the CDR3 is TGTGCCAGTACGGGCCCCAACGCCTACGAGCAGTACTTC. Translated: CASTGPNAYEQYF. The variable domain in full, completed from reference TRBV19 and TRBJ2-7, reads DGGITQSPKYLFRKEGQNVTLSCEQNLNHDAMYWYRQDPGQGLRLIYYSQIVNDFQKGDIAEGYSVSREKKESFPLTVTSAQKNPTAFYLCASTGPNAYEQYFGPGTRLTVT.

The chain combines TRBV19 with TRBJ2-3; D is undetermined. The CDR3 has 15 residues. V lost 8 bases to trimming and J lost 3 bases, with 18 bases between them. Germline V CDR1 and CDR2: LNHDA, SQIVND (reference sequence). DNA of the CDR3: TGTGCCAGTGTTCGAGGCCTGAGTGGTACAGATACGCAGTATTTT. This sequence encodes CASVRGLSGTDTQYF.

The rearrangement links TRBV30 to TRBJ2-3; a possible D gene is TRBD1 (6 bases). V lost 8 bases and J 3 bases, leaving 18 bases between the germline ends. CDR1 is GTSNPN, CDR2 SVGIG, per germline (reference sequence). The CDR3 runs to 14 residues. The CDR3 is CAVLTGPRTDTQYF. CDR3 DNA sequence: TGTGCCGTACTAACAGGGCCACGGACAGATACGCAGTATTTT.

This clonotype occurred a few times. The chain is built from TRBV12-3 or TRBV12-4 and TRBJ1-2, with a weak D call TRBD1 (5 bases). The CDR3 sequence is 13 residues long. Deletions cut 6 bases from V and 7 bases from J, with 15 bases between. Written as DNA, the CDR3 is TGTGCCAGCAGCAGAGGGGATTTAGCTGGCTACACCTTC. This translates into CASSRGDLAGYTF.

Notes on this clonotype: One end of the junction fails to match germline, which may point to a read error. This rearrangement joins TRBV30 to TRBJ2-7; D remains ambiguous. Germline V gene lookup returns CDR1 GTSNPN and CDR2 SVGIG (reference sequence). CDR3 size: 13 residues. CDR3 nucleotides: TGTGCCTGGAGTGGACCCATGCTTGGCAATAGTAACTTC. This sequence encodes CAWSGPMLGNSNF.

This clonotype was seen ten or more times. The chain employs TRBV19 and TRBJ2-1; 9 bases match TRBD2. V shed 3 bases, J shed 4 bases, and the junction held 4 bases outside the gene matches. The CDR3 is 15 residues long. From germline, CDR1 is LNHDA and CDR2 SQIVND (reference sequence). In DNA, the CDR3 is TGTGCCAGTAGTATTTCGGCGGGAGGGTACAATGAGCAGTTCTTC. This translates into CASSISAGGYNEQFF. The whole variable domain, filled in from reference TRBV19 and TRBJ2-1, reads DGGITQSPKYLFRKEGQNVTLSCEQNLNHDAMYWYRQDPGQGLRLIYYSQIVNDFQKGDIAEGYSVSREKKESFPLTVTSAQKNPTAFYLCASSISAGGYNEQFFGPGTRLTVL.